This TCR beta chain was captured by sequencing in a study of T cells in localized non-small cell lung cancer. Assay used: immunoSEQ multiplex PCR; TCRdb lists only in-frame clones, some missing. The sample includes 20,000 to 30,000 clones, approximately 92% of them seen just once. Overall study findings and caveats: Investigators sequenced only a single tumor region, leaving heterogeneity possible. Out of the top 100 tumor clones, a median around 56 were seen in adjacent lung. Compared with tumor, uninvolved adjacent lung displayed greater T cell clonality, ranking highest overall. The study linked higher blood T cell density to longer overall survival.

With respect to this clone: Its specificity is unknown.

This CDR3 has 13 residues. V lost 2 bases and J 7 bases, leaving 8 bases between the germline ends. Germline CDR1 and CDR2: LGHNA and YSLEER. This receptor was identified in a man aged 40 to 69 with stage III squamous cell lung carcinoma. This sequence joins TRBV4-3 and TRBJ1-4; D perhaps matches TRBD1 (5 bases). Sequenced here: peripheral blood, sampled before any cancer treatment. The DNA for the CDR3 is TGCGCCAGCAGCCAAAGGCAGGGTGAAAAACTGTTTTTT. Encoded protein: CASSQRQGEKLFF.